Listed below are T cell receptor beta chains from one sample, sequenced in a study of shared clonotypes between healthy human individuals. Data came from immunoSEQ multiplex PCR; TCRdb stores just in-frame clones and leaves some out. The data show more than 2,000,000 clones, with approximately 90% seen just once and 0.11% to 0.15% held by the top ten. Sample: naive CD4+ T cells sorted from blood. The receptors here all came from a man younger than 35 in good health. The CDR3 runs from the conserved cysteine through the conserved F or W.

V gene	CDR3 protein
TRBV4-1	CASSQEDSPYGYTF
TRBV5-1	CASSFRGGSSYEQYF
TRBV9	CASSKVSYNEQFF
TRBV5-1	CASSPQGPLITGELFF
TRBV5-1	CASSLGNTGAYEQYF
TRBV10-3	CAISEFGQTNEKLFF
TRBV14	CASSQVPGVWGDEKLFF
TRBV29-1	CSVRAGVGSYNEQFF
TRBV11-2	CASSLGAKTNTGELFF
TRBV21-1	CASLLAGRLAKNIQYF
TRBV11-2	CASSLERTEKLFF
TRBV6-5	CASSKSGTGDSPLHF
TRBV19	CASSMAVRWYEQYF
TRBV5-6	CASSFPGTGSNNEQFF
TRBV9	CASGALGGYTF